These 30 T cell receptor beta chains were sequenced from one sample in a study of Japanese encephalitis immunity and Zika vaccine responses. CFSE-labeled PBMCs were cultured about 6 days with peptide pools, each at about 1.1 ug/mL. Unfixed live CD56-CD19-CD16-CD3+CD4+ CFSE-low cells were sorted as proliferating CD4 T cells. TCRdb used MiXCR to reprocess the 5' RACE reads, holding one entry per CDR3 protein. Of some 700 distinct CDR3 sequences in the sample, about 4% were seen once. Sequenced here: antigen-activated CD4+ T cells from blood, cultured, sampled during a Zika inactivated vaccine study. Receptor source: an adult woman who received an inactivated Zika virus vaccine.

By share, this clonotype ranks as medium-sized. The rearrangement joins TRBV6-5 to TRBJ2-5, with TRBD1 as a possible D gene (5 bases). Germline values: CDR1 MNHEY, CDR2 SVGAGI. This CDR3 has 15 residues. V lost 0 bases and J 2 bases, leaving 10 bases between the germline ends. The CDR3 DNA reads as TGTGCCAGCAGTTACTCGCAGGGATGGCAAGAGACCCAGTACTTC. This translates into CASSYSQGWQETQYF.

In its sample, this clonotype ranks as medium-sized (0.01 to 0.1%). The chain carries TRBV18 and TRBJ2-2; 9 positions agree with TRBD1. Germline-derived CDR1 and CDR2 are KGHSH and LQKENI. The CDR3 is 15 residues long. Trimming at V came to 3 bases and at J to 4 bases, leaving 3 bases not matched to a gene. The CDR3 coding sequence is TGTGCCAGCTCACCTGGGACAGGGCTCACCGGGGAGCTGTTTTTT. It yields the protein CASSPGTGLTGELFF.

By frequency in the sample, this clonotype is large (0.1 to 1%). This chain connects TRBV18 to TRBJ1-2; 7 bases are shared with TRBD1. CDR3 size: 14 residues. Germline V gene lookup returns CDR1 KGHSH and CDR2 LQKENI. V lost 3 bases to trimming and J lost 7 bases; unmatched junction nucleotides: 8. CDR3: CASSPGTGAIGYTF. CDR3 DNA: TGTGCCAGCTCACCGGGTACAGGGGCTATTGGCTACACCTTC. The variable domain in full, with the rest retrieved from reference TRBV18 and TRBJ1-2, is NAGVMQNPRHLVRRRGQEARLRCSPMKGHSHVYWYRQLPEEGLKFMVYLQKENIIDESGMPKERFSAEFPKEGPSILRIQQVVRGDSAAYFCASSPGTGAIGYTFGSGTRLTVV.

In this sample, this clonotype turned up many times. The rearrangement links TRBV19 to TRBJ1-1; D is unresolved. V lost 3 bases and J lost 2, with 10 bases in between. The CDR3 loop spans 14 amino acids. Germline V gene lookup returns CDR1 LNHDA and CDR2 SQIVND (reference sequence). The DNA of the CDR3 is TGTGCCAGTAGTATGCGGGGAGATAACACTGAAGCTTTCTTT. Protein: CASSMRGDNTEAFF.

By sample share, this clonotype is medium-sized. The CDR3 DNA reads TGTGCCAGCAGTTACTCTACAGGGAATATCAACGAGCAGTACTTC. It translates to CASSYSTGNINEQYF. The chain has TRBV6-2 or TRBV6-3 and TRBJ2-7; D may be TRBD1 (6 bases). The CDR3 length is 15 residues. Germline CDR1 MNHEY, CDR2 SVGEGT. V lost 0 bases to trimming and J lost 5 bases, with 14 bases between them.

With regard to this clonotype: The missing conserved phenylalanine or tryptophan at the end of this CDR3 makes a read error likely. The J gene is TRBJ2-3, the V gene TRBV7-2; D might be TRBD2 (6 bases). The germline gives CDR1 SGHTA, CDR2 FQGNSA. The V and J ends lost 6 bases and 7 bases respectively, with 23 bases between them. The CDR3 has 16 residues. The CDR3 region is CASRNRGGIVGNTQYS. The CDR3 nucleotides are TGTGCCAGCAGGAATCGTGGAGGGATTGTCGGAAATACGCAGTATTCT.

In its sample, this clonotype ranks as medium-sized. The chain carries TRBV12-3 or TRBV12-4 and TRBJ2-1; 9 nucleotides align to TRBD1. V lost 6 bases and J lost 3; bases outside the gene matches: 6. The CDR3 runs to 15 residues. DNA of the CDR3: TGTGCCAGCAGCCCCGGGACAGGGTACTACAATGAGCAGTTCTTC. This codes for CASSPGTGYYNEQFF.

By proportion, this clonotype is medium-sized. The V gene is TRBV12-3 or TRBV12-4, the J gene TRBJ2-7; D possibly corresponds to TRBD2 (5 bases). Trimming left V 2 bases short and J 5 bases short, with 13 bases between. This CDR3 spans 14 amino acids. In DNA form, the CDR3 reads TGTGCCAGCAGTTTATATAGGGAGCTCCACGAGCAGTACTTC. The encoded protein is CASSLYRELHEQYF.

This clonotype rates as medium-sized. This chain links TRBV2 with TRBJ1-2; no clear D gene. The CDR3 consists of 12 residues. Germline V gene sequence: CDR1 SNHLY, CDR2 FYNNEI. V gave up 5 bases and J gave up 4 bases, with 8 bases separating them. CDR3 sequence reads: CASSPHSYGYTF. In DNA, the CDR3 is TGTGCCAGCAGTCCCCACTCCTATGGCTACACCTTC. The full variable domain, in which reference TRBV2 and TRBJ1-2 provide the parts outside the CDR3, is EPEVTQTPSHQVTQMGQEVILRCVPISNHLYFYWYRQILGQKVEFLVSFYNNEISEKSEIFDDQFSVERPDGSNFTLKIRSTKLEDSAMYFCASSPHSYGYTFGSGTRLTVV.

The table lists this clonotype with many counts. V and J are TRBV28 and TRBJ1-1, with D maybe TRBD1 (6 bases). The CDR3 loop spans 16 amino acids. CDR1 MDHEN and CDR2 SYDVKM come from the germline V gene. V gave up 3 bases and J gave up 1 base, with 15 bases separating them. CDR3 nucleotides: TGTGCCAGCAGTTTCATAGCACAGGGAGCGAACACTGAAGCTTTCTTT. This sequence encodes CASSFIAQGANTEAFF.

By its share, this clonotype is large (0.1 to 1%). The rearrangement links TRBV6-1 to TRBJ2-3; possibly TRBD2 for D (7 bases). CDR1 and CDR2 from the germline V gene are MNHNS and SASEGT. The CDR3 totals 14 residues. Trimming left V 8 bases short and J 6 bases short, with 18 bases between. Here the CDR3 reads CASGEGGGGDTQYF. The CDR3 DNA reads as TGTGCCAGCGGAGAGGGGGGGGGCGGGGATACGCAGTATTTT.

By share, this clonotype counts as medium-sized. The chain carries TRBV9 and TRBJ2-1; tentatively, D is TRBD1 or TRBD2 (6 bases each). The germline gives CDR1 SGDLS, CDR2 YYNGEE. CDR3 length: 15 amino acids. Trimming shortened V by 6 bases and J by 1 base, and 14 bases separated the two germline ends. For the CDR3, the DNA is TGTGCCAGCACCCCCGGGGGCCTGTCCTACAATGAGCAGTTCTTC. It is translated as CASTPGGLSYNEQFF.

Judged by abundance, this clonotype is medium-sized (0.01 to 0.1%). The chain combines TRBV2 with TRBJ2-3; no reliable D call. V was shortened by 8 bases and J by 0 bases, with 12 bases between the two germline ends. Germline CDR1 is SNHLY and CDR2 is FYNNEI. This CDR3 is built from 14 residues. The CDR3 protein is CASHARESTDTQYF. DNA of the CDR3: TGTGCCAGCCATGCTAGGGAAAGCACAGATACGCAGTATTTT.

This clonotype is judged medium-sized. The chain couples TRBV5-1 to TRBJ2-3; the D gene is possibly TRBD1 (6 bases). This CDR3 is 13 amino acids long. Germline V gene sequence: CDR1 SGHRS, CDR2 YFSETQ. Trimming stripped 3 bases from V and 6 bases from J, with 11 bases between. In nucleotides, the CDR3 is TGCGCCAGCAGCTCACAGGGTCGGGATACGCAGTATTTT. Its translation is CASSSQGRDTQYF.

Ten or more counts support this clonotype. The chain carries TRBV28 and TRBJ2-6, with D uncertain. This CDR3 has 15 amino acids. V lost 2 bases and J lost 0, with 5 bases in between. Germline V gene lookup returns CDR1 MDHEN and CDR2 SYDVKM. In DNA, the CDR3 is TGTGCCAGCAGTTTAAGCTCCTCTGGGGCCAACGTCCTGACTTTC. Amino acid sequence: CASSLSSSGANVLTF.

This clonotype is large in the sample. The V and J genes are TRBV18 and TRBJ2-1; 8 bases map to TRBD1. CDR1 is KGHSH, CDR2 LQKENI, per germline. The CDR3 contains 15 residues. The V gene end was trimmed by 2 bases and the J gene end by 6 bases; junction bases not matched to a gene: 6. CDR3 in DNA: TGTGCCAGCTCACCAGGCAGGGGGCCAAGCAATGAGCAGTTCTTC. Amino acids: CASSPGRGPSNEQFF.

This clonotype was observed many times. The CDR3 reads CASRSFGDSYSNQPQHF. The CDR3 bases are TGTGCCAGCAGGAGCTTCGGGGACAGCTATAGCAATCAGCCCCAGCATTTT. V and J are TRBV6-6 and TRBJ1-5, with TRBD1 matching 7 bases. Germline V gene data show CDR1 as MNHNY and CDR2 as SVGAGI (reference sequence). Unmatched junction bases numbered 11, after V lost 6 bases and J lost 0 bases. There are 17 residues in the CDR3.

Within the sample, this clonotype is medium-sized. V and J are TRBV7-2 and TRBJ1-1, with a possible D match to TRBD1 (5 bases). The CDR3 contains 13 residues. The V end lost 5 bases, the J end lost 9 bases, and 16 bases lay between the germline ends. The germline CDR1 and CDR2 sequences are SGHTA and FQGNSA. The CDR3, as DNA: TGTGCCAGCAGCCAACTCCCACGGGGGAAAGCTTTCTTT. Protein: CASSQLPRGKAFF.

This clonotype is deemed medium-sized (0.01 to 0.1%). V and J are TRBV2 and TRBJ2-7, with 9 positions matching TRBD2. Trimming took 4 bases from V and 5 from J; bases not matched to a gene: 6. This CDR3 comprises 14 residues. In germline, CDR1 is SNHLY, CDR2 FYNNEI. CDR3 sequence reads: CASSGRGGPDEQYF. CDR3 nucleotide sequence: TGTGCCAGCAGTGGGCGGGGGGGCCCGGACGAGCAGTACTTC.

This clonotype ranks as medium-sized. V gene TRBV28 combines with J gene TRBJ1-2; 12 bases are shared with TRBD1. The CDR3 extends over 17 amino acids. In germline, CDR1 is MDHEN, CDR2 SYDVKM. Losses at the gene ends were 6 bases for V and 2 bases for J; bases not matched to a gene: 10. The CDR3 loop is CASSSPGTGGANYGYTF. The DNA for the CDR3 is TGTGCCAGCAGCTCCCCCGGGACAGGGGGCGCGAACTATGGCTACACCTTC.

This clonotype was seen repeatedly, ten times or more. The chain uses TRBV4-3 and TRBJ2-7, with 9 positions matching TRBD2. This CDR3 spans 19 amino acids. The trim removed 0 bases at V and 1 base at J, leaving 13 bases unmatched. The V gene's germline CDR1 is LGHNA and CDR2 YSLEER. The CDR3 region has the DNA TGCGCCAGCAGCCAAGATTATCTGGTGAGCGGGGGGCCTTCCTACGAGCAGTACTTC. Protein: CASSQDYLVSGGPSYEQYF.

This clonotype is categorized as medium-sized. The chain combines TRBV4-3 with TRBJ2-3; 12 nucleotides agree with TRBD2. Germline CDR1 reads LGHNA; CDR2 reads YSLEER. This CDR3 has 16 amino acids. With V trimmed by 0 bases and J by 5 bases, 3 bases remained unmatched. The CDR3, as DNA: TGCGCCAGCAGCCAAGACCTAGCGGGGGGGCAAGATACGCAGTATTTT. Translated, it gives CASSQDLAGGQDTQYF.

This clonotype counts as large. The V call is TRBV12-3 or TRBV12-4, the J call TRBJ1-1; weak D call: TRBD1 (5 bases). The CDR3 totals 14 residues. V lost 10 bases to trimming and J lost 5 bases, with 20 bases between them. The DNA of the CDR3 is TGTGCCACCAGAAAATATCGGGGGGAAACTGAAGCTTTCTTT. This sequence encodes CATRKYRGETEAFF.

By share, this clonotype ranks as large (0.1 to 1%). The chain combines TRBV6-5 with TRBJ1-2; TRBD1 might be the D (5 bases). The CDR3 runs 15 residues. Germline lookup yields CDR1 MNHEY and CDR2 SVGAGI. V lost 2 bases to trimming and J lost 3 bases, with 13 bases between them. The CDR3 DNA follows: TGTGCCAGCAGTTACGGACACCCTGGGGACTATGGCTACACCTTC. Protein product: CASSYGHPGDYGYTF.

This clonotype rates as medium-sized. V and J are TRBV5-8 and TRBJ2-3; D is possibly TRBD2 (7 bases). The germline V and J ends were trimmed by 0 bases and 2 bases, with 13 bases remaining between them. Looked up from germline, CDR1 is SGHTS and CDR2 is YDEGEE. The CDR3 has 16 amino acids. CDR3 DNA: TGTGCCAGCAGCTTGGGGTTGGGGGGGCTCACAGATACGCAGTATTTT. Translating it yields CASSLGLGGLTDTQYF.

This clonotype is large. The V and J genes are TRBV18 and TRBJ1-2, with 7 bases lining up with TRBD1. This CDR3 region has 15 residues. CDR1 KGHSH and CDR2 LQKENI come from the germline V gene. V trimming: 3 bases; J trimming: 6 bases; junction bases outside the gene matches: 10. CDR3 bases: TGTGCCAGCTCACCCTCTCAGGGGGGGAAAAATGGCTACACCTTC. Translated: CASSPSQGGKNGYTF.

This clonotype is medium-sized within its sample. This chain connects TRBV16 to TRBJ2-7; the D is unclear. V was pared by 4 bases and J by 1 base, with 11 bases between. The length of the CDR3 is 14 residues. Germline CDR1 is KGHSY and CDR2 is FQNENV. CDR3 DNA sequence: TGTGCCAGCAGCCTCGGTACACGGTCCTACGAGCAGTACTTC. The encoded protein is CASSLGTRSYEQYF.

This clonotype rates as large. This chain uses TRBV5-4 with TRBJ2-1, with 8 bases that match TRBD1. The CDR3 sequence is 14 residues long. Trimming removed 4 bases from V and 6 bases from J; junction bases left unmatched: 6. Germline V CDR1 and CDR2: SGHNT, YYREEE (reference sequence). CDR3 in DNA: TGTGCCAGCAGCACAGGGGGGCAAGGCAATGAGCAGTTCTTC. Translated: CASSTGGQGNEQFF. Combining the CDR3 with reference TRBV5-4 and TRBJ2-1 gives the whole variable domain ETGVTQSPTHLIKTRGQQVTLRCSSQSGHNTVSWYQQALGQGPQFIFQYYREEENGRGNFPPRFSGLQFPNYSSELNVNALELDDSALYLCASSTGGQGNEQFFGPGTRLTVL.

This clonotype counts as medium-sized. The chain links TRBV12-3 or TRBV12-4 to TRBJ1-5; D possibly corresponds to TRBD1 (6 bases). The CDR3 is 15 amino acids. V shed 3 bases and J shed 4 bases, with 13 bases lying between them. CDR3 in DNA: TGTGCCAGCAGTTTGGGGGCAGGGGAGAATCAGCCCCAGCATTTT. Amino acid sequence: CASSLGAGENQPQHF.

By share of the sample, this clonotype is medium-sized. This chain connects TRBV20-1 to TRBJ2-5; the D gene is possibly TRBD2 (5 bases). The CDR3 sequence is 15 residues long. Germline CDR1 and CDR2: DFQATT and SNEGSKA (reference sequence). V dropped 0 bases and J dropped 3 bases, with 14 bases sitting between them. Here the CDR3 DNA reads TGCAGTGCTAGAGACGGCTTAGCGTTTGAAGAGACCCAGTACTTC. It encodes CSARDGLAFEETQYF.